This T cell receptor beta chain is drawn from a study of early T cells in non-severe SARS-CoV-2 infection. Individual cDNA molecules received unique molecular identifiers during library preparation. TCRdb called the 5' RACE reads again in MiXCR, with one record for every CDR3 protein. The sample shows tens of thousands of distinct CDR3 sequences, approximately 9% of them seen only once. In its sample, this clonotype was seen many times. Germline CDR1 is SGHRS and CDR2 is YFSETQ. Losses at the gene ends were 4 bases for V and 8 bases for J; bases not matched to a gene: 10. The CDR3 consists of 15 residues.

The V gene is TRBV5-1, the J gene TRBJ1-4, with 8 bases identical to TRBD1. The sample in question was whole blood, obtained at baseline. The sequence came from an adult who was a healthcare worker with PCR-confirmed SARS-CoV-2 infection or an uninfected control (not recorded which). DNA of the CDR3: TGCGCCAGCAGCGAGGCCGGGACAGGAAGGGAAAAACTGTTTTTT. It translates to CASSEAGTGREKLFF.